Listed below are T cell receptor beta chains from one sample, sequenced in a study of blood T cell repertoires in COVID-19. Some clones are missing from TCRdb's copy, which holds only in-frame ones; the method was immunoSEQ multiplex PCR. This table holds about 70,000 clones, approximately 93% found once. Source material: peripheral blood. These receptors came from a middle-aged man with COVID-19, enrolled during active disease. Both conserved end residues are part of each CDR3. Size values are once, few and many counts, or a class for expanded clones, and some rows have none.

v_call | clone_size | cdr3_aa
TRBV29-1 | . | CSVVTHNEQFF
TRBV18 | . | CASSRPGTGSGANVLTF
TRBV7-7 | . | CASSSGTGGYNEQFF
TRBV28 | . | CASSSSGSYEQYF
TRBV7-3 | . | CASSLNAGHSNTGELFF
TRBV9 | . | CASSIPRRGGSYGYTF
TRBV6-4 | . | CASSSGTGETQYF
TRBV27 | . | CASSSSGIRNEQFF
TRBV2 | . | CASSSAGSSAGEQFF
TRBV19 | . | CASRQGGRDTEAFF
TRBV6-2/TRBV6-3 | . | CASSRAGSNEQFF
TRBV5-6 | . | CASSAGLAGVWTGELFF
TRBV6-2/TRBV6-3 | . | CASSYAGGRYEQYF
TRBV19 | . | CASNPGTGKPGANVLTF
TRBV5-6 | . | CASSLPDRDSGNTIYF
TRBV6-6 | . | CASSYIMGPSTDTQYF
TRBV5-4 | . | CASRRDSQETQYF
TRBV7-8 | . | CASSQNRGQSNEKLFF
TRBV30 | . | CAWSPGQGTEAFF
TRBV7-3 | once | CASSSSNTGELFF
TRBV10-1 | once | CASRPGLAGEKDTQYF
TRBV18 | . | CASSPGQGTTGELFF
TRBV7-2 | . | CASSFSQRGNTIYF
TRBV28 | . | CASGLLAYEQYF
TRBV12-3/TRBV12-4 | few | CASSGGAGHEQYF
TRBV2 | . | CASRGTGVLQETQYF
TRBV29-1 | . | CSGPGQPRMNEKLFF
TRBV6-5 | . | CASSYQGGGEAFF
TRBV28 | . | CASRITGTDYEQYF
TRBV7-9 | . | CASIETGDGNTEAFF
TRBV5-1 | . | CASSLTTTNTGELFF
TRBV11-2 | . | CASSLIQGKNIQYF
TRBV19 | . | CASSILASGTDEQFF
TRBV19 | . | CASSIERTSGGYNEQFF
TRBV24-1 | . | CATRAGGTGNQPQHF
TRBV2 | . | CASSVTEDTEAFF
TRBV11-2 | . | CASSFTGATNEKLFF
TRBV4-2 | . | CASSQDPSLREAGADTQYF
TRBV19 | . | CATLPRTGYGYTF